Shown below are 15 T cell receptor beta chains from a single sample sequenced in a study of blood T cell repertoires in COVID-19. Using immunoSEQ multiplex PCR, the repertoire was profiled, and TCRdb retains in-frame clones only, with some absent. The profile covers 250,000 or so clones, with almost 85% appearing a single time and approximately 1.9% taken by the ten largest. Material: peripheral blood. The receptors stem from a woman of 80 years or more with acute or convalescent COVID-19.

The chain links TRBV2 to TRBJ1-4; D possibly corresponds to TRBD1 (5 bases). The CDR3 covers 16 residues. V was cut by 7 bases and J by 10 bases, with 25 bases left in between. The germline V gene has CDR1 SNHLY and CDR2 FYNNEI. The CDR3 DNA sequence: TGTGCCAGCACCGGACCAGCTGGGGCCCTAGAGGTAAAACTGTTTTTT. Protein sequence: CASTGPAGALEVKLFF.

This clone was seen just once. Other DNA sequences of this sample code for an identical CDR3. The rearrangement links TRBV28 to TRBJ2-7, with 8 bases identical to TRBD1. Germline CDR1 reads MDHEN; CDR2 reads SYDVKM. This CDR3 contains 14 residues. V was clipped by 2 bases and J by 12 bases; unmatched bases: 12. CDR3 in amino acids: CASSLRQGAPRGYF. As DNA, the CDR3 is TGTGCCAGCAGTTTACGCCAGGGGGCGCCCAGGGGGTACTTC.

This clone was counted only a few times. This rearrangement joins TRBV7-2 to TRBJ2-7; TRBD2 aligns across 8 bases. Germline CDR1 SGHTA, CDR2 FQGNSA. J lost 2 bases, V lost 0 bases, and 9 bases had no gene match. The CDR3 has 17 amino acids. The chain's CDR3 is CASSLAATVAGPYEQYF. The CDR3 coding sequence is TGTGCCAGCAGCTTAGCGGCCACCGTAGCGGGACCCTACGAGCAGTACTTC.

The rearrangement joins TRBV3-1 (or the pseudogene TRBV3-2) to TRBJ1-3; 9 bases align to TRBD1. The CDR3 is 16 residues long. V trimming: 4 bases; J trimming: 0 bases; junction bases outside the gene matches: 4. Germline CDR1 reads LGHDT; CDR2 reads YNNKEL (reference sequence). CDR3 residues: CASSRTGATSGNTIYF. CDR3 DNA: TGTGCCAGCAGCCGGACAGGGGCAACCTCTGGAAACACCATATATTTT.

The chain employs TRBV18 and TRBJ2-1; TRBD2 matches 9 bases. Trimming removed 1 base from V and 4 bases from J; junction bases left unmatched: 5. The germline gives CDR1 KGHSH, CDR2 LQKENI. CDR3 size: 16 residues. For the CDR3, the DNA is TGTGCCAGCTCACCACAGACTAGCGGAAAATACAATGAGCAGTTCTTC. This codes for CASSPQTSGKYNEQFF. The full variable domain, in which reference TRBV18 and TRBJ2-1 provide the parts outside the CDR3, is NAGVMQNPRHLVRRRGQEARLRCSPMKGHSHVYWYRQLPEEGLKFMVYLQKENIIDESGMPKERFSAEFPKEGPSILRIQQVVRGDSAAYFCASSPQTSGKYNEQFFGPGTRLTVL.

The V gene is TRBV7-6, the J gene TRBJ2-3; 8 positions agree with TRBD2. This CDR3 spans 13 amino acids. The germline V gene has CDR1 SGHVS and CDR2 FNYEAQ. Losses at the gene ends were 5 bases for V and 14 bases for J; bases not matched to a gene: 12. This CDR3 is CASSVGGGGGLYF. The CDR3 nucleotides read TGTGCCAGCAGCGTCGGTGGAGGCGGGGGGCTGTATTTT.

The chain employs TRBV27 and TRBJ2-7; possible D gene TRBD1, 5 bases. Germline CDR1 and CDR2: MNHEY and SMNVEV (reference sequence). This CDR3 is built from 13 residues. V lost 5 bases to trimming and J lost 3 bases, with 11 bases between them. As DNA, the CDR3 is TGTGCCAGCAGTCCCAGGGCCTTCTACGAGCAGTACTTC. This translates into CASSPRAFYEQYF.

This chain uses TRBV19 with TRBJ1-4; unclear D gene. The CDR3 runs to 13 residues. The germline CDR1 and CDR2 sequences are LNHDA and SQIVND (reference sequence). The V end was cut by 5 bases, the J end by 5 bases, with 9 bases between. Written as DNA, the CDR3 is TGTGCCAGTAGTCTCCCGCTAAATGAAAAACTGTTTTTT. It codes for CASSLPLNEKLFF. Full variable domain (outside the CDR3, taken from reference TRBV19 and TRBJ1-4): DGGITQSPKYLFRKEGQNVTLSCEQNLNHDAMYWYRQDPGQGLRLIYYSQIVNDFQKGDIAEGYSVSREKKESFPLTVTSAQKNPTAFYLCASSLPLNEKLFFGSGTQLSVL.

V and J are TRBV7-7 and TRBJ2-1, with 11 bases identical to TRBD1. J lost 5 bases, V lost 5 bases, and 8 bases had no gene match. The CDR3 totals 16 residues. Per the germline V gene, CDR1 is SSHAT and CDR2 is FNYEAQ (reference sequence). DNA of the CDR3: TGTGCCAGCAGCCCAACCGGGACAGGGGGTAACAATGAGCAGTTCTTC. It codes for CASSPTGTGGNNEQFF.

The chain combines TRBV19 with TRBJ2-7; 7 bases are a match to TRBD1. Looked up from germline, CDR1 is LNHDA and CDR2 is SQIVND (reference sequence). V lost 1 base to trimming and J lost 5 bases; unmatched junction nucleotides: 5. There are 14 residues in the CDR3. CDR3 sequence (DNA): TGTGCCAGTAGTATAGGAGGGGGCGGCGACGAGCAGTACTTC. It specifies CASSIGGGGDEQYF.

CDR3 residues: CASSAYGTNEKLFF. CDR3 DNA sequence: TGTGCCAGCAGCGCCTATGGAACTAATGAAAAACTGTTTTTT. The rearrangement links TRBV28 to TRBJ1-4; D gene uncertain. There are 14 residues in the CDR3. Germline values: CDR1 MDHEN, CDR2 SYDVKM. Trimming stripped 6 bases from V and 1 base from J, with 9 bases between.

V usage is TRBV28 and J usage is TRBJ1-3; 10 bases line up with TRBD1. The CDR3 is 18 amino acids. Germline V gene sequence: CDR1 MDHEN, CDR2 SYDVKM. Trimming took 6 bases from V and 0 from J; bases not matched to a gene: 11. The CDR3 DNA reads TGTGCCAGCAGCGTGGCACCGGGACAGGGGAGCTCTGGAAACACCATATATTTT. Residues: CASSVAPGQGSSGNTIYF.

This clone is a singleton in its sample. CDR3 protein: CATSRVFGGNSPLHF. The CDR3 bases are TGTGCCACCAGCAGAGTTTTCGGAGGAAATTCACCCCTCCACTTT. The J gene is TRBJ1-6, the V gene TRBV15; no reliable D call. V was trimmed by 1 base and J by 7 bases, leaving 11 bases between them. The CDR3 has 15 residues. CDR1 is LNHNV and CDR2 is YYDKDF in the germline V gene (reference sequence). The variable domain in full, completed from reference TRBV15 and TRBJ1-6, reads DAMVIQNPRYQVTQFGKPVTLSCSQTLNHNVMYWYQQKSSQAPKLLFHYYDKDFNNEADTPDNFQSRRPNTSFCFLDIRSPGLGDTAMYLCATSRVFGGNSPLHFGNGTRLTVT.

The chain is built from TRBV6-2 or TRBV6-3 and TRBJ2-1, with 12 positions matching TRBD2. This CDR3 comprises 18 residues. CDR1 MNHEY and CDR2 SVGEGT come from the germline V gene. V lost 0 bases and J lost 10; bases outside the gene matches: 13. In DNA form, the CDR3 reads TGTGCCAGCAGTTACTCGACTAGCGGGAGATTTTTACTACGGGAGCAGTTCTTC. Translated: CASSYSTSGRFLLREQFF.

V usage is TRBV5-1 and J usage is TRBJ2-1; no reliable D call. The CDR3 has 15 amino acids. Trimming removed 4 bases from V and 1 base from J, with 12 bases in between. CDR1 is SGHRS, CDR2 YFSETQ, per germline. DNA for the CDR3: TGCGCCAGCAGCCAAGGTCAGGTTTCCTACAATGAGCAGTTCTTC. Amino acid sequence: CASSQGQVSYNEQFF.